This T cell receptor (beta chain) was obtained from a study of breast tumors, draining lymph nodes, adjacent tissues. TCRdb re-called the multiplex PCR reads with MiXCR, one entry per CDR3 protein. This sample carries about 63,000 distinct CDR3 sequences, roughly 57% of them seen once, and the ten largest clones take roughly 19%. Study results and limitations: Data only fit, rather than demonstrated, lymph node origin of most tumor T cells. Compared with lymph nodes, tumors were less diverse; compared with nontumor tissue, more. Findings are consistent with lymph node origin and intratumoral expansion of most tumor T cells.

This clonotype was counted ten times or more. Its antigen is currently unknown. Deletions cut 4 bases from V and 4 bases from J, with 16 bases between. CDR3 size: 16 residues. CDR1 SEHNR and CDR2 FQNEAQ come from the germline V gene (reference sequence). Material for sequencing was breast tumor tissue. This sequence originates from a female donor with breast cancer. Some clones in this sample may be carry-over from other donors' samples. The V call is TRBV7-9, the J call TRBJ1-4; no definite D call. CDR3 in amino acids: CASSSTRTGFNEKLFF. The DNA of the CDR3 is TGTGCCAGCAGCTCAACTCGGACGGGGTTTAATGAAAAACTGTTTTTT.